One and the same sample provided the 2 T cell receptor beta chains below, sequenced in a study of spatial heterogeneity in lung cancer. TCRdb re-called the 5' RACE reads with MiXCR, one entry per CDR3 protein. In the table there are approximately 11,000 distinct CDR3 sequences, 6.1% of which are singletons. The time point was: sample taken at primary tumor resection. Specimen: normal lung tissue next to the tumor, collected at surgery. These receptors originate from a male donor with early-stage non-small cell lung cancer.

This clonotype was seen many times. This chain connects TRBV7-9 to TRBJ1-6; possible D gene TRBD1, 6 bases. Germline V gives CDR1 SEHNR, CDR2 FQNEAQ (reference sequence). V lost 0 bases, J lost 9 bases, and 12 bases lay in between. This CDR3 spans 15 amino acids. The chain's CDR3 is CASSLAGTFLSPLHF. The CDR3 DNA follows: TGTGCCAGCAGCTTAGCCGGGACATTTCTTTCACCCCTCCACTTT.

This clonotype rates as medium-sized. The V gene is TRBV11-1, the J gene TRBJ2-5; 15 bases align to TRBD2. V lost 5 bases, J lost 1 base, and 5 bases stayed unmatched. The germline V gene encodes CDR1 SGHAT and CDR2 FQDESV (reference sequence). The CDR3 sequence is 17 residues long. The CDR3 sequence: CASSQGLAGGGQETQYF. Written as DNA, the CDR3 is TGTGCCAGCAGCCAGGGACTAGCGGGAGGCGGCCAAGAGACCCAGTACTTC.